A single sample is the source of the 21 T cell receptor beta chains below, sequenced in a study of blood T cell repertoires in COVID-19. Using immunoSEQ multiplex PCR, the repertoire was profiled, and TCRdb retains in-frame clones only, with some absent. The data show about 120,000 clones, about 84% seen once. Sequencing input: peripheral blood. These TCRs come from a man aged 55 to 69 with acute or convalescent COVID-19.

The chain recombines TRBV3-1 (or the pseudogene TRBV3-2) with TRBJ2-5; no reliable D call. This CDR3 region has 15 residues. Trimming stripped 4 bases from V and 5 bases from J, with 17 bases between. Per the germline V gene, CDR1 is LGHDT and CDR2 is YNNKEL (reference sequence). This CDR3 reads CASSPLEDSRETQYF. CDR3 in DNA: TGTGCCAGCAGCCCCCTAGAGGATTCGCGGGAGACCCAGTACTTC.

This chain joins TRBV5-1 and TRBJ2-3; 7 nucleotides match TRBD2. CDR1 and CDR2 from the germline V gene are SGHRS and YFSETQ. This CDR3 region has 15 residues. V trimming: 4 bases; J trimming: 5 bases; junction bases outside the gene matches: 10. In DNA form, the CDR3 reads TGCGCCAGCAGCCCTGGGGCGGGAGTCGGAGATACGCAGTATTTT. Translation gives CASSPGAGVGDTQYF.

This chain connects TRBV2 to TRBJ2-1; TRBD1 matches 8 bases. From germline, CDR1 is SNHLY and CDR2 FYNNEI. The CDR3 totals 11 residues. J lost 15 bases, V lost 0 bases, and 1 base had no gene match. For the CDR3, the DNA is TGTGCCAGCAGTGAAGCGACAGGGGCGTTCTTC. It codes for CASSEATGAFF. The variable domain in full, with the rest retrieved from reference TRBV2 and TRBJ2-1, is EPEVTQTPSHQVTQMGQEVILRCVPISNHLYFYWYRQILGQKVEFLVSFYNNEISEKSEIFDDQFSVERPDGSNFTLKIRSTKLEDSAMYFCASSEATGAFFGPGTRLTVL.

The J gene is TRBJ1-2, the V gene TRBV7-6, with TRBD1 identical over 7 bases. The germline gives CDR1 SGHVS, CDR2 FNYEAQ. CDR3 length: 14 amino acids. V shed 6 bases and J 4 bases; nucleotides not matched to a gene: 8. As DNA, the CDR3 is TGTGCCAGCAGTGAGACAGGGATTGGCTATGGCTACACCTTC. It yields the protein CASSETGIGYGYTF.

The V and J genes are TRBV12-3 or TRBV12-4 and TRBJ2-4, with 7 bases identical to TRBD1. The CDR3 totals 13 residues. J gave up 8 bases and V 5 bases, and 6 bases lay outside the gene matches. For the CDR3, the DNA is TGTGCCAGCAGTACAGGGGAACCTCACATTCAGTACTTC. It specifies CASSTGEPHIQYF.

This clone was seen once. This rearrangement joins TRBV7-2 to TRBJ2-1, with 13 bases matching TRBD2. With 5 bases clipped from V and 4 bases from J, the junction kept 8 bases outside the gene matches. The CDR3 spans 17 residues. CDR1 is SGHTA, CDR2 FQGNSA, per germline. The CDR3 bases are TGTGCCAGCAGCAAAGCCCTACTAGCGGGAGGGTACAATGAGCAGTTCTTC. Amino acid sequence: CASSKALLAGGYNEQFF.

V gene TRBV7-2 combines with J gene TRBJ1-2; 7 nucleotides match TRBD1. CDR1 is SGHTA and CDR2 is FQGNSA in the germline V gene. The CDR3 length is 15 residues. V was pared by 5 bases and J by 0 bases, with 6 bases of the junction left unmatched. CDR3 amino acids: CASSPTGQANYGYTF. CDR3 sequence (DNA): TGTGCCAGCAGCCCGACAGGGCAAGCTAACTATGGCTACACCTTC.

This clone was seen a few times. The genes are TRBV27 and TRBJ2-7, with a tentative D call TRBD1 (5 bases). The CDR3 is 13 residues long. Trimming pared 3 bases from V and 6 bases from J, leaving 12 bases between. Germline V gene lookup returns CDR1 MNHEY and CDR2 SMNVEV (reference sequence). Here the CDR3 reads CASSLYTTGEQYF. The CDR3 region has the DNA TGTGCCAGCAGTTTGTACACCACAGGCGAGCAGTACTTC.

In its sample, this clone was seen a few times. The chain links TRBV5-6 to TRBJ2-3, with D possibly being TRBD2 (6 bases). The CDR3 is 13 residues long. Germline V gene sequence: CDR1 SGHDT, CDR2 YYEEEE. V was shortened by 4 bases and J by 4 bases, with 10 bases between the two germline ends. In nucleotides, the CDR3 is TGTGCCAGCAGCCGGGAGATGGCAGATACGCAGTATTTT. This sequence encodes CASSREMADTQYF.

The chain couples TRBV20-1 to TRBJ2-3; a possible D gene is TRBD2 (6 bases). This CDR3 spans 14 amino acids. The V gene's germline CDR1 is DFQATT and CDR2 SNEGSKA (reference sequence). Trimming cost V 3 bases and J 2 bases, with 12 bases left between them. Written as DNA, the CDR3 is TGCAGTGCTAGTCTGGGGGGTCCCACAGATACGCAGTATTTT. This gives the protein CSASLGGPTDTQYF.

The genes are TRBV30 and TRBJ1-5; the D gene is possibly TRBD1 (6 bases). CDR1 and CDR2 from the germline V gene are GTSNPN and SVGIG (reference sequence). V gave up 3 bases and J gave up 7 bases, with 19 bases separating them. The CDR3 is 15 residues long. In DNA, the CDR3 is TGTGCCTGGAGATCCCAAACAGGGACGGGCCAGCCCCAGCATTTT. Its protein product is CAWRSQTGTGQPQHF.

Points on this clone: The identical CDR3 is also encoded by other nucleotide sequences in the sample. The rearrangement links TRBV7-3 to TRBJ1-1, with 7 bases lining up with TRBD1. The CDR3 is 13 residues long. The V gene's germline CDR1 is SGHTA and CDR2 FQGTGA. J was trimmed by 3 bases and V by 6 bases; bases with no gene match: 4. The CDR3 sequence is CASSSQGDTEAFF. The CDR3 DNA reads TGTGCCAGCAGTTCCCAGGGGGACACTGAAGCTTTCTTT.

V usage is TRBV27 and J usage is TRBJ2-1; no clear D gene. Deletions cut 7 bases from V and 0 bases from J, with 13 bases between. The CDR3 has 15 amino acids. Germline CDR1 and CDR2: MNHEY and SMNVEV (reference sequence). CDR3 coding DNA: TGTGCCAGCACCCAACCCCTAAGCTCCTACAATGAGCAGTTCTTC. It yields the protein CASTQPLSSYNEQFF.

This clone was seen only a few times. The CDR3 region has the DNA TGTGCCTCTCGCAGGCAGAACACCGGGGAGCTGTTTTTT. Translated: CASRRQNTGELFF. The chain is built from TRBV28 and TRBJ2-2; D is unclear. The CDR3 runs to 13 residues. Germline loops: CDR1 MDHEN, CDR2 SYDVKM. V gave up 11 bases and J gave up 1 base, with 11 bases separating them.

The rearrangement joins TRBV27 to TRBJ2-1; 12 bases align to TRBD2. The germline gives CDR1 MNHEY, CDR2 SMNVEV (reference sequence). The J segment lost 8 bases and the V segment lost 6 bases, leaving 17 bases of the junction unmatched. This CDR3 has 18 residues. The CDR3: CASSFLLAGGPSIDEQFF. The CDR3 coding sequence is TGTGCCAGCAGCTTCCTACTAGCGGGAGGCCCAAGCATTGATGAGCAGTTCTTC.

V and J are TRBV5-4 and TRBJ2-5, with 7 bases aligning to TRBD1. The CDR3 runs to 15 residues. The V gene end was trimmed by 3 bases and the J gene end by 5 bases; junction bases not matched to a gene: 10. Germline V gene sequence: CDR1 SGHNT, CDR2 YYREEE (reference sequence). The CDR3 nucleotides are TGTGCCAGCAGCTCTCCGACAGGGTTTGGGGAGACCCAGTACTTC. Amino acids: CASSSPTGFGETQYF.

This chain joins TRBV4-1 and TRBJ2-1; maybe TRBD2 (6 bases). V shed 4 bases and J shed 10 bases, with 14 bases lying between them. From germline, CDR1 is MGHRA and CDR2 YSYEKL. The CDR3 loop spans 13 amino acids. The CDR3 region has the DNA TGCGCCAGCAGCCTCACGGAGGGCCACGAGCAGTTCTTC. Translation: CASSLTEGHEQFF.

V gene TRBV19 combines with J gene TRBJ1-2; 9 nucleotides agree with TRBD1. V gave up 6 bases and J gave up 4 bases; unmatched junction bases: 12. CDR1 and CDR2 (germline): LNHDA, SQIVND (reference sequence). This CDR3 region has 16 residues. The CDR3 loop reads CASRRFDRGTFYGYTF. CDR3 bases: TGTGCCAGTAGGAGATTCGACAGGGGGACCTTCTATGGCTACACCTTC.

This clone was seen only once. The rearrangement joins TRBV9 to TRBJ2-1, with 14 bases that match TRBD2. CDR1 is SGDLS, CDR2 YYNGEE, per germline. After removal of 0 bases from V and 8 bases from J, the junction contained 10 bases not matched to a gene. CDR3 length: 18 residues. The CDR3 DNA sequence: TGTGCCAGCAGCGTAGACCCCGGGGGACTAGCGGGAGAGCATGAGCAGTTCTTC. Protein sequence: CASSVDPGGLAGEHEQFF.

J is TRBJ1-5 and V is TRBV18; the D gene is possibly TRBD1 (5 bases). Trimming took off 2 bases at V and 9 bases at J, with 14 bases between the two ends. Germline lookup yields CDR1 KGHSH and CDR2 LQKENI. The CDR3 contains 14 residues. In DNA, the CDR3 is TGTGCCAGCTCACCAGGGCAGGGCGGTGGGCCCCAGCATTTT. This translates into CASSPGQGGGPQHF.

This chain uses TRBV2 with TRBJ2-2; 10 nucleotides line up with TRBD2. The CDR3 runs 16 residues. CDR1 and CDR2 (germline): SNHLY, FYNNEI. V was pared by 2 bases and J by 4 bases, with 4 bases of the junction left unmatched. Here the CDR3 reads CASSELAGVGTGELFF. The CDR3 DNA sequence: TGTGCCAGCAGTGAACTAGCGGGAGTCGGCACCGGGGAGCTGTTTTTT.